The 11 T cell receptor beta chains listed next were all sequenced from one sample in a study of T cell repertoires in cytomegalovirus infection (dated by TCRdb to the late 2010s). The sample was run on an Illumina HiSeq 1500. Starting from the raw public reads, TCRdb applied fastp trimming at Q25, assembled clones with MiXCR and retained in-frame beta chains. One record per CDR3 amino acid sequence lists the most common genes and DNA. For this sample the table gives 200,000 to 250,000 distinct CDR3 sequences, of which approximately 6.7% were detected only once. The ten largest clonotypes hold about 6.3% of the sample. Sequenced: PBMCs. The receptors stem from a human donor in good health (CMV status not recorded). Some clones in this sample may be carry-over from other donors' samples.

This clonotype was counted ten times or more. The rearrangement links TRBV12-3 or TRBV12-4 to TRBJ1-1; 8 nucleotides line up with TRBD1. Losses at the gene ends were 4 bases for V and 4 bases for J; bases not matched to a gene: 5. The CDR3 is 14 amino acids. This chain's CDR3 is CASSYQGASTEAFF. CDR3 coding DNA: TGTGCCAGCAGTTACCAGGGGGCAAGCACTGAAGCTTTCTTT.

This clonotype was seen only a few times. The chain employs TRBV2 and TRBJ1-4; D perhaps matches TRBD1 (6 bases). This CDR3 spans 14 amino acids. Per the germline V gene, CDR1 is SNHLY and CDR2 is FYNNEI. Trimming left V 10 bases short and J 4 bases short, with 16 bases between. CDR3 in DNA: TGTGCCATTCTACCTACAGGGATTAATGAAAAACTGTTTTTT. Encoded protein: CAILPTGINEKLFF.

This chain connects TRBV11-2 to TRBJ2-3; D ambiguous. The V gene's germline CDR1 is SGHAT and CDR2 FQNNGV. The CDR3 length is 12 residues. Trimming left V 5 bases short and J 6 bases short, with 9 bases between. CDR3 loop: CASSARMDTQYF. The CDR3 bases are TGTGCCAGCAGCGCCAGGATGGATACGCAGTATTTT.

This clonotype has a count of ten or more. The rearrangement uses TRBV20-1 and TRBJ1-5, with D perhaps matching TRBD1 (5 bases). CDR3 size: 14 residues. Germline CDR1 and CDR2: DFQATT and SNEGSKA (reference sequence). V lost 3 bases, J lost 4 bases, and 13 bases lay in between. CDR3 nucleotides: TGCAGTGCTAGTTGGGGAAGGGGTAATCAGCCCCAGCATTTT. It specifies CSASWGRGNQPQHF.

This clonotype was picked up a small number of times. The chain couples TRBV20-1 to TRBJ2-2, with 9 bases fitting TRBD2. Germline assignment: CDR1 DFQATT and CDR2 SNEGSKA (reference sequence). The CDR3 runs to 15 residues. Trimming took 5 bases from V and 6 from J; bases not matched to a gene: 10. Here the CDR3 reads CSASRGRGGAGELFF. DNA for the CDR3: TGCAGTGCTTCGCGGGGGCGCGGGGGGGCCGGGGAGCTGTTTTTT.

In its sample, this clonotype was seen many times. The chain carries TRBV5-5 and TRBJ2-2, with D possibly being TRBD1 (6 bases). Germline V lookup: CDR1 SGHKS, CDR2 YYEKEE (reference sequence). CDR3 length: 16 amino acids. The V gene lost 1 base and the J gene lost 2 bases, with 12 bases spanning the gap. The chain's CDR3 is CASSLSRTDNTGELFF. In DNA, the CDR3 is TGTGCCAGCAGCTTGTCAAGGACAGATAACACCGGGGAGCTGTTTTTT.

Many counts were recorded for this clonotype. This chain joins TRBV20-1 and TRBJ2-5; D is uncertain. V lost 4 bases to trimming and J lost 5 bases, with 14 bases between them. Germline CDR1 reads DFQATT; CDR2 reads SNEGSKA (reference sequence). There are 13 residues in the CDR3. The CDR3 loop is CSAMIRARETQYF. Written as DNA, the CDR3 is TGCAGTGCTATGATTAGGGCGCGGGAGACCCAGTACTTC.

The chain employs TRBV29-1 and TRBJ1-1; no firm D call. The CDR3 is made up of 12 amino acids. Germline V gene lookup returns CDR1 SQVTM and CDR2 ANQGSEA. V lost 4 bases, J lost 4 bases, and 10 bases lay in between. The CDR3 protein is CSVVVTGTEAFF. CDR3 DNA sequence: TGCAGCGTTGTTGTCACGGGCACTGAAGCTTTCTTT.

This clonotype was recorded at least ten times. V is TRBV28 and J is TRBJ2-5; 10 bases match TRBD1. In germline, CDR1 is MDHEN, CDR2 SYDVKM. With 6 bases clipped from V and 0 bases from J, the junction kept 10 bases outside the gene matches. CDR3 length: 17 residues. The CDR3, as DNA: TGTGCCAGCAGCCCCCTAGGACAGGGGGTGTACCAAGAGACCCAGTACTTC. Its translation: CASSPLGQGVYQETQYF.

In this sample, this clonotype turned up many times. The CDR3 spells CASSRGADQPQHF. The CDR3 DNA reads as TGTGCCAGCAGCAGAGGGGCTGATCAGCCCCAGCATTTT. The chain uses TRBV7-2 and TRBJ1-5; tentative D call: TRBD1 (5 bases). V lost 5 bases to trimming and J lost 5 bases, with 10 bases between them. The germline CDR1 and CDR2 sequences are SGHTA and FQGNSA. The CDR3 has 13 residues.

This clonotype was counted at least ten times. V usage is TRBV20-1 and J usage is TRBJ2-1; 8 nucleotides align to TRBD2. This CDR3 has 15 amino acids. Germline CDR1 DFQATT, CDR2 SNEGSKA (reference sequence). J gave up 5 bases and V 6 bases, and 12 bases lay outside the gene matches. The CDR3 protein is CSAKDPPGGNNEQFF. CDR3 in DNA: TGCAGTGCGAAAGACCCCCCGGGAGGGAACAATGAGCAGTTCTTC.